The clone carrying this T cell receptor beta chain has more than one count but fewer than ten. Antigen specificity is unknown. The data stem from a study of shared clonotypes between healthy human individuals. Whole-study findings and limits: Among non-shared clonotypes, generation probabilities were lower than among those shared by all four donors. Memory subsets generally showed lower estimated richness than naive subsets. The low donor count limited represented genetic and exposure-history diversity. At large depth, rarefaction still showed sorted-subset sequencing to be incomplete.

The V and J ends lost 2 bases and 3 bases respectively, with 7 bases between them. Germline V gene sequence: CDR1 MDHEN, CDR2 SYDVKM. The CDR3 loop spans 13 amino acids. Assay used: immunoSEQ multiplex PCR; TCRdb lists only in-frame clones, some missing. The sample includes about 2,200,000 clones, 85% to 95% seen only once; the top ten take about 1.5%. Naive CD8 isolation took CD45RO-negative cells positively selected for CCR7 and excluded terminally differentiated effector memory CD45RA+ cells. The sequence derives from a man between 18 and 35 years old in good health. Some clones in this sample may be carry-over from other donors' samples. The sample comprised naive CD8+ T cells from PBMCs. This rearrangement joins TRBV28 to TRBJ1-1, with a possible D match to TRBD1 (5 bases). CDR3 protein: CASSLQGYTEAFF. In nucleotides, the CDR3 is TGTGCCAGCAGTTTACAGGGATACACTGAAGCTTTCTTT.